Following are 7 T cell receptor beta chains from one sample sequenced in a study of T cell repertoires in ileal Crohn's disease. Repertoires were generated with immunoSEQ multiplex PCR, while TCRdb's copy carries only in-frame clones and drops some. The data contain a few thousand clones, 95% to 98% of them singletons. Sequenced: ileal tissue. The receptors derive from an adult with Crohn's disease.

The chain combines TRBV11-3 with TRBJ2-1; tentatively, D is TRBD2 (6 bases). V lost 5 bases and J 9 bases, leaving 14 bases between the germline ends. CDR1 is SGHNT, CDR2 YENEEA, per germline. CDR3 length: 13 amino acids. CDR3 in DNA: TGTGCCAGCAGCCCCAGGGACTCAATTGAGCAGTTCTTC. Amino acid sequence: CASSPRDSIEQFF.

This clone was observed once. This chain uses TRBV29-1 with TRBJ2-3; a weak D match, TRBD2 (6 bases). Germline V gene data show CDR1 as SQVTM and CDR2 as ANQGSEA. There are 14 residues in the CDR3. The V gene lost 8 bases and the J gene lost 2 bases, with 17 bases spanning the gap. CDR3 in DNA: TGCAGCACTGAGGAGGGCCTAAACACAGATACGCAGTATTTT. Amino acids: CSTEEGLNTDTQYF.

This clone occurred once. The rearrangement links TRBV19 to TRBJ2-3; 9 positions match TRBD1. The V segment lost 5 bases and the J segment 6 bases; nucleotides outside the gene matches: 9. Germline-derived CDR1 and CDR2 are LNHDA and SQIVND (reference sequence). This CDR3 has 15 amino acids. CDR3 nucleotides: TGTGCCAGTAGTCGATGGACAGGGGATTCGGATACGCAGTATTTT. It specifies CASSRWTGDSDTQYF.

V gene TRBV6-1 combines with J gene TRBJ2-2; D remains ambiguous. The germline gives CDR1 MNHNS, CDR2 SASEGT. The length of the CDR3 is 14 residues. Trimming left V 3 bases short and J 6 bases short, with 11 bases between. The CDR3 region has the DNA TGTGCCAGCAGTGATGCCCTTGCGGCCGGGGAGCTGTTTTTT. It specifies CASSDALAAGELFF.

The chain employs TRBV7-6 and TRBJ2-3; 10 bases align to TRBD2. The germline CDR1 and CDR2 sequences are SGHVS and FNYEAQ. J was trimmed by 3 bases and V by 1 base; bases with no gene match: 7. The CDR3 is 17 residues long. CDR3 amino acids: CASSLVTSGIPTDTQYF. CDR3 DNA: TGTGCCAGCAGCTTAGTTACTAGCGGGATCCCAACAGATACGCAGTATTTT.

V and J are TRBV30 and TRBJ2-2; weak D call: TRBD1 (6 bases). The V gene's germline CDR1 is GTSNPN and CDR2 SVGIG (reference sequence). This CDR3 comprises 13 residues. The CDR3 is CAWAGANTGELFF. The CDR3, as DNA: TGTGCATGGGCAGGGGCGAACACCGGGGAGCTGTTTTTT.

The rearrangement uses TRBV9 and TRBJ2-7; 10 bases fit TRBD2. Germline CDR1 and CDR2: SGDLS and YYNGEE. This CDR3 has 17 amino acids. Unmatched junction bases numbered 10, after V lost 2 bases and J lost 2 bases. CDR3 sequence (DNA): TGTGCCAGCAGCGTGGGCCTACTAGCGGGAAGAACCTACGAGCAGTACTTC. Translated: CASSVGLLAGRTYEQYF.